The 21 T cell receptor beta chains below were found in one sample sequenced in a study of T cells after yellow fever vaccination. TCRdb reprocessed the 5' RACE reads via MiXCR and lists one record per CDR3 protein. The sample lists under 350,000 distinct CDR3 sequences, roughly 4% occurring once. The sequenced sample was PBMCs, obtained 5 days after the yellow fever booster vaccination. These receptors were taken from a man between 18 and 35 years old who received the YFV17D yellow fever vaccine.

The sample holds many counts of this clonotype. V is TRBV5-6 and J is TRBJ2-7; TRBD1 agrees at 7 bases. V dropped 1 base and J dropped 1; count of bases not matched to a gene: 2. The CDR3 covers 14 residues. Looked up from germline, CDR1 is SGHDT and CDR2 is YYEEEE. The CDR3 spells CASSLTGASYEQYV. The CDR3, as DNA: TGTGCCAGCAGCTTGACAGGGGCGTCCTACGAGCAGTACGTC.

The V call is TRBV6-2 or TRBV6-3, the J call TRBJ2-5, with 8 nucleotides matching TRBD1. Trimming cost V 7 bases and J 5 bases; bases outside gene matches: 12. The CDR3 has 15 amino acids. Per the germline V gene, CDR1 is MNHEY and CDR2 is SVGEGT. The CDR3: CASNRGQGPLETQYF. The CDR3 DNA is TGTGCCAGCAACCGCGGACAGGGTCCGTTGGAGACCCAGTACTTC.

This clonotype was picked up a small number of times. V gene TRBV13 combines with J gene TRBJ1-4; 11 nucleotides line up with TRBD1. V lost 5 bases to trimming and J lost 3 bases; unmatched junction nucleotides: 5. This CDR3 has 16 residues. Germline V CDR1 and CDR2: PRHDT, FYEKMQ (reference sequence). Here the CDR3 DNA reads TGTGCCAGCAGCCCGGGACAGGGGGTAGCTAATGAAAAACTGTTTTTT. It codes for CASSPGQGVANEKLFF.

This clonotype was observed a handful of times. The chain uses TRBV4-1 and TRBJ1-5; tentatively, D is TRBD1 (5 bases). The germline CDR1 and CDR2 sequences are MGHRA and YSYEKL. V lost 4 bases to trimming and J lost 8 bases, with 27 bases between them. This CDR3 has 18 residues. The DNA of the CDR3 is TGCGCCAGCAGCCGCCTCTGGGGCTGGCAGGGCCTTTCGGAGCCCCAGCATTTT. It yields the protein CASSRLWGWQGLSEPQHF.

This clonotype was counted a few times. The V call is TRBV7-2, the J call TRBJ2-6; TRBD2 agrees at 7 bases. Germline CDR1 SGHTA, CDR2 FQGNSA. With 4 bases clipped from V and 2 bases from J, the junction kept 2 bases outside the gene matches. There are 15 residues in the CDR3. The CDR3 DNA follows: TGTGCCAGCAGCTCAGCGGGGCCTGGGGCCAACGTCCTGACTTTC. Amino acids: CASSSAGPGANVLTF.

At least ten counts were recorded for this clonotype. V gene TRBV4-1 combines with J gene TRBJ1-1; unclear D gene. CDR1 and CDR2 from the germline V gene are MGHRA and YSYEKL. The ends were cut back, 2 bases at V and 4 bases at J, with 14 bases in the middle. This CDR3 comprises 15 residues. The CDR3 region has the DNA TGCGCCAGCAGCCAACCGGACGGATCGGGCACTGAAGCTTTCTTT. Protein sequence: CASSQPDGSGTEAFF.

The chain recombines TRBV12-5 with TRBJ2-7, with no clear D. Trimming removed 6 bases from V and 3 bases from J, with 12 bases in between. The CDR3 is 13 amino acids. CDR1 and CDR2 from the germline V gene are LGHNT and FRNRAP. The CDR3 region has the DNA TGTGCTAGTGGGCCAGACGGACGCTACGAGCAGTACTTC. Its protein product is CASGPDGRYEQYF.

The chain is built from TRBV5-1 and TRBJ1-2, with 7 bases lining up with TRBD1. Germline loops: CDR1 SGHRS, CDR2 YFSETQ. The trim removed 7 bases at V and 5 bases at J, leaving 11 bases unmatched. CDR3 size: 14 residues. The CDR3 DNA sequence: TGCGCCAGCTCAACCGGGGACAGATTTTATGGCTACACCTTC. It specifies CASSTGDRFYGYTF. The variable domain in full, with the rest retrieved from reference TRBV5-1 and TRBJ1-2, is KAGVTQTPRYLIKTRGQQVTLSCSPISGHRSVSWYQQTPGQGLQFLFEYFSETQRNKGNFPGRFSGRQFSNSRSEMNVSTLELGDSALYLCASSTGDRFYGYTFGSGTRLTVV.

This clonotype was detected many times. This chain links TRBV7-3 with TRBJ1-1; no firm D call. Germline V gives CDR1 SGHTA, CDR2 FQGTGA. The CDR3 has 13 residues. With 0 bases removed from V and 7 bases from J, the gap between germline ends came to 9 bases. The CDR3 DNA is TGTGCCAGCAGCTTAACGAGGCGGGATGAAGCTTTCTTT. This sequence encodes CASSLTRRDEAFF.

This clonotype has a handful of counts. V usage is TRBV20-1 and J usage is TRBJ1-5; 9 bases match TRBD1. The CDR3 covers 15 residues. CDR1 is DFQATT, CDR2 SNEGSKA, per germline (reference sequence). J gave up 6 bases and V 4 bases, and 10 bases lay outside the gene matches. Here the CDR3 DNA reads TGCAGTGCTAAAACGTTTACAGGGGGCAGTCAGCCCCAGCATTTT. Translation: CSAKTFTGGSQPQHF.

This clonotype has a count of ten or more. Here the CDR3 reads CASGPYGGTGELFF. CDR3 nucleotide sequence: TGTGCCAGCGGTCCTTATGGGGGAACCGGGGAGCTGTTTTTT. The chain couples TRBV12-3 or TRBV12-4 to TRBJ2-2, with D possibly called TRBD1 or TRBD2 (5 bases each). The CDR3 is 14 residues long. The V end was cut by 8 bases, the J end by 5 bases, with 15 bases between.

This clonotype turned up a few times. CDR3 loop: CSVSDPLDGYTF. CDR3 sequence (DNA): TGCAGCGTTTCTGACCCGCTCGATGGCTACACCTTC. The V gene is TRBV29-1, the J gene TRBJ1-2, with D unclear. The CDR3 is made up of 12 amino acids. The germline CDR1 and CDR2 sequences are SQVTM and ANQGSEA. The V end was cut by 5 bases, the J end by 6 bases, with 13 bases between.

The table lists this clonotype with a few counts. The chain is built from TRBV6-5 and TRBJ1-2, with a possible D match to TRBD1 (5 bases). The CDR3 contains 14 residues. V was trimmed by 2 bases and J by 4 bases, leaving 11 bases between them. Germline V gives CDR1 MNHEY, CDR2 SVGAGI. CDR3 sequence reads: CASSYKWRGYGYTF. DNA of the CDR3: TGTGCCAGCAGTTACAAGTGGAGGGGCTATGGCTACACCTTC.

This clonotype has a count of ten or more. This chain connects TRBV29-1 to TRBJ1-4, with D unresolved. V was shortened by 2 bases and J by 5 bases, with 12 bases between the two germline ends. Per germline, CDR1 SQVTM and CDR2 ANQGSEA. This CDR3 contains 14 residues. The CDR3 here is CSVELAGENEKLFF. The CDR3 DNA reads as TGCAGCGTTGAATTGGCAGGCGAAAATGAAAAACTGTTTTTT.

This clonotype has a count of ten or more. Here the CDR3 DNA reads TGTGCCAGCAGCCAAGGGTCTAGGGGTTATAATTCACCCCTCCACTTT. Its protein product is CASSQGSRGYNSPLHF. V and J are TRBV14 and TRBJ1-6; maybe TRBD1 (5 bases). Trimming left V 1 base short and J 4 bases short, with 11 bases between. The CDR3 is 16 residues long. Looked up from germline, CDR1 is SGHDN and CDR2 is FVKESK.

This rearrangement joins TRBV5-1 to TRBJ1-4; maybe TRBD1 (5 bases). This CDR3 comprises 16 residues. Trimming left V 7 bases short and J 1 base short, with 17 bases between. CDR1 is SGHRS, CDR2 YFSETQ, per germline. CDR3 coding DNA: TGCGCCAGCGCATTCATCCCGGGACTAACTAATGAAAAACTGTTTTTT. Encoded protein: CASAFIPGLTNEKLFF. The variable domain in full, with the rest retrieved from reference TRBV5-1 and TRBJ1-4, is KAGVTQTPRYLIKTRGQQVTLSCSPISGHRSVSWYQQTPGQGLQFLFEYFSETQRNKGNFPGRFSGRQFSNSRSEMNVSTLELGDSALYLCASAFIPGLTNEKLFFGSGTQLSVL.

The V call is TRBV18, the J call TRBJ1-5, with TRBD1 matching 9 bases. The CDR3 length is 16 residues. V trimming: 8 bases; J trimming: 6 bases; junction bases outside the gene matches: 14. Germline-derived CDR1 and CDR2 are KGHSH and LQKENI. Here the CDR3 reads CASPRGDRVGIQPQHF. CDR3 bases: TGTGCCAGCCCAAGAGGGGACAGGGTCGGGATTCAGCCCCAGCATTTT.

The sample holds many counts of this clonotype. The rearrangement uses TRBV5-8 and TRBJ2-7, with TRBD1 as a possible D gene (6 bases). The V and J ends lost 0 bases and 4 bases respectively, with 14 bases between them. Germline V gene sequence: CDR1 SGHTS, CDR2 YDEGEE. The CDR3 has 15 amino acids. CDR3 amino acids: CASSLDFPGVYEQYV. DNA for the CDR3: TGTGCCAGCAGCTTGGACTTCCCAGGGGTATACGAGCAGTACGTC.

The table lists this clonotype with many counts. In nucleotides, the CDR3 is TGCGCCAGCAGCTTGGGAGGTGCGGGGGAATACGAGCAGTACTTC. It translates to CASSLGGAGEYEQYF. This sequence joins TRBV5-1 and TRBJ2-7, with 7 bases fitting TRBD2. This CDR3 spans 15 amino acids. Per the germline V gene, CDR1 is SGHRS and CDR2 is YFSETQ. After removal of 0 bases from V and 4 bases from J, the junction contained 7 bases not matched to a gene. Drawing the rest from reference TRBV5-1 and TRBJ2-7, the complete variable domain is KAGVTQTPRYLIKTRGQQVTLSCSPISGHRSVSWYQQTPGQGLQFLFEYFSETQRNKGNFPGRFSGRQFSNSRSEMNVSTLELGDSALYLCASSLGGAGEYEQYFGPGTRLTVT.

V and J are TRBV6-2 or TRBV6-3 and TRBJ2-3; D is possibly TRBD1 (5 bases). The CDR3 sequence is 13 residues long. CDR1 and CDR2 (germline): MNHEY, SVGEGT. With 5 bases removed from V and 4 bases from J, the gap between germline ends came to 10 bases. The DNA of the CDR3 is TGTGCCAGCAGTCCCCTCAGGGCAGATACGCAGTATTTT. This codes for CASSPLRADTQYF.

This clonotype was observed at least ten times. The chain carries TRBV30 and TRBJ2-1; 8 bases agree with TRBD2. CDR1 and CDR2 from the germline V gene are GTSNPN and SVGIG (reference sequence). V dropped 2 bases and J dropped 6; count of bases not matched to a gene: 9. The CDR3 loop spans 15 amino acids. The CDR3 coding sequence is TGTGCCTGGAGTCGGAGCGGGGGTCCCCTCAATGAGCAGTTCTTC. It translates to CAWSRSGGPLNEQFF. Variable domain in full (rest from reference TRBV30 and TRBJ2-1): SQTIHQWPATLVQPVGSPLSLECTVEGTSNPNLYWYRQAAGRGLQLLFYSVGIGQISSEVPQNLSASRPQDRQFILSSKKLLLSDSGFYLCAWSRSGGPLNEQFFGPGTRLTVL.